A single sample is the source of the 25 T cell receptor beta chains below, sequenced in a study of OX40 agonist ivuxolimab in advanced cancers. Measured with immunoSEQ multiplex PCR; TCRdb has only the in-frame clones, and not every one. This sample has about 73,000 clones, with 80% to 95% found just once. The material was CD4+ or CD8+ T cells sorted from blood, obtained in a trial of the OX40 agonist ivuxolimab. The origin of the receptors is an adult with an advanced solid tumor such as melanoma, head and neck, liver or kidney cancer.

Here the CDR3 DNA reads TGTGCCAGCAGCCACTCTCGGACTAGCGGGAGGGCCTCCTCTGGCAATGAGCAGTTCTTC. Protein: CASSHSRTSGRASSGNEQFF. The chain carries TRBV28 and TRBJ2-1; 15 bases are a match to TRBD2. CDR1 is MDHEN, CDR2 SYDVKM, per germline. The CDR3 is made up of 20 amino acids. After removal of 6 bases from V and 6 bases from J, the junction contained 18 bases not matched to a gene.

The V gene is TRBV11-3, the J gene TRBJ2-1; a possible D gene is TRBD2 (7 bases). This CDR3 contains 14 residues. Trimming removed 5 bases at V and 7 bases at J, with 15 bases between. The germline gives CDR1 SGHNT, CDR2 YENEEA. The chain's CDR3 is CASSPEGGRNEQFF. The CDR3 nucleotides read TGTGCCAGCAGCCCGGAGGGGGGGAGGAATGAGCAGTTCTTC.

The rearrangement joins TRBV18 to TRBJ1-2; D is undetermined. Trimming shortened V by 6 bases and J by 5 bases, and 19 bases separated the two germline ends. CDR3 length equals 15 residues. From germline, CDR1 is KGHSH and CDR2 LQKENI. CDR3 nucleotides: TGTGCCAGCTCTCCTCCGCTCGGGCTGGCATATGGCTACACCTTC. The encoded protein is CASSPPLGLAYGYTF. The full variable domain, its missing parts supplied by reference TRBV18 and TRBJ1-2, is NAGVMQNPRHLVRRRGQEARLRCSPMKGHSHVYWYRQLPEEGLKFMVYLQKENIIDESGMPKERFSAEFPKEGPSILRIQQVVRGDSAAYFCASSPPLGLAYGYTFGSGTRLTVV.

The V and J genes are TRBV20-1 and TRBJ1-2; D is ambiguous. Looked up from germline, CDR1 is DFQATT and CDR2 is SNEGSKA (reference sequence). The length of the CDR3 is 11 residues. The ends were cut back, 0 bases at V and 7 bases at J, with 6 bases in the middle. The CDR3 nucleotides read TGCAGTGCTAGAGATTCTCGTGGCTACACCTTC. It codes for CSARDSRGYTF.

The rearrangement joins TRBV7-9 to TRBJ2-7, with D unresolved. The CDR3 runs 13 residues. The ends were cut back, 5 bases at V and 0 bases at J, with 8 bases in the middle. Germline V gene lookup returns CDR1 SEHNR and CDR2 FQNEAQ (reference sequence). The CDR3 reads CASSPPSSYEQYF. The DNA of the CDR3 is TGTGCCAGCAGCCCCCCTTCCTCCTACGAGCAGTACTTC.

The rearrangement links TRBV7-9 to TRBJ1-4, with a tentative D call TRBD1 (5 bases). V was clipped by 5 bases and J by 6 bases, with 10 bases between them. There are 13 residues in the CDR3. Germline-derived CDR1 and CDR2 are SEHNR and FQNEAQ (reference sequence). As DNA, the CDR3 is TGTGCCAGCAGCCCTCAGGGTTATGAAAAACTGTTTTTT. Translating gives CASSPQGYEKLFF.

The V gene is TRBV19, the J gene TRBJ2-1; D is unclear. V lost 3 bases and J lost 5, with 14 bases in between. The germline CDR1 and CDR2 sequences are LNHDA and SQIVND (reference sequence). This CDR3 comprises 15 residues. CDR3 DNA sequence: TGTGCCAGTAGTATGGGTCGATGGCGTAACAATGAGCAGTTCTTC. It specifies CASSMGRWRNNEQFF.

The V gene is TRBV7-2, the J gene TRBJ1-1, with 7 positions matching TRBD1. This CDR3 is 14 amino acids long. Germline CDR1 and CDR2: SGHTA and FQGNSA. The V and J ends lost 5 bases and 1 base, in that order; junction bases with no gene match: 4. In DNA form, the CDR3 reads TGTGCCAGCAGCCCGGGACAGACGAACACTGAAGCTTTCTTT. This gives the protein CASSPGQTNTEAFF.

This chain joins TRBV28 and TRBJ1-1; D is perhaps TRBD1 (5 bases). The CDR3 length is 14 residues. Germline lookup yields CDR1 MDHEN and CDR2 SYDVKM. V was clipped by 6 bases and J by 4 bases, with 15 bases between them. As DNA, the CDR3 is TGTGCCAGCAGAGAGGGAGGGGCGCTCACTGAAGCTTTCTTT. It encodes CASREGGALTEAFF.

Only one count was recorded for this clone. The DNA for the CDR3 is TGTGCCATCAGGGAAGACAGGGGCCACACTAAAACTTCTGGGGCCAACGTCCTGACTTTC. This translates into CAIREDRGHTKTSGANVLTF. The rearrangement uses TRBV10-3 and TRBJ2-6, with TRBD1 identical over 8 bases. Losses at the gene ends were 6 bases for V and 1 base for J; bases not matched to a gene: 17. This CDR3 contains 20 residues. Per germline, CDR1 ENHRY and CDR2 SYGVKD.

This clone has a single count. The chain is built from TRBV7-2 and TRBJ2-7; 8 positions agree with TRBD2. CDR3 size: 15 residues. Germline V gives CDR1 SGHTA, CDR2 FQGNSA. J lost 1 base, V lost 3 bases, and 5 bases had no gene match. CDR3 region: CASSFVAGGSYEQYF. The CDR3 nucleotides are TGTGCCAGCAGCTTTGTGGCGGGAGGTTCCTACGAGCAGTACTTC. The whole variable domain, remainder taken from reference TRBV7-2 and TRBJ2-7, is GAGVSQSPSNKVTEKGKDVELRCDPISGHTALYWYRQSLGQGLEFLIYFQGNSAPDKSGLPSDRFSAERTGGSVSTLTIQRTQQEDSAVYLCASSFVAGGSYEQYFGPGTRLTVT.

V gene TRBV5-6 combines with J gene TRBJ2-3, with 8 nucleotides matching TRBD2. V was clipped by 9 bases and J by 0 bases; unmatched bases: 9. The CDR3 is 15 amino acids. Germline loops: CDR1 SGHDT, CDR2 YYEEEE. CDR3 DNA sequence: TGTGCCACGGGGGGGTCCAGGGCAAGCACAGATACGCAGTATTTT. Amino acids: CATGGSRASTDTQYF.

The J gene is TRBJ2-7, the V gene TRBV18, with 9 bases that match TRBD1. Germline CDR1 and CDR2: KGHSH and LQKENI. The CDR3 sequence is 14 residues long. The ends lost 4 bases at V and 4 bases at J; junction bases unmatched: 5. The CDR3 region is CASSLGQGGYEQYF. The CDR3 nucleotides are TGTGCCAGCTCACTGGGACAGGGAGGTTACGAGCAGTACTTC.

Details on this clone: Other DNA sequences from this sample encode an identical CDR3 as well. In nucleotides, the CDR3 is TGTGCCAGCAGCTTGGAGGGGAAGACCCAGTACTTC. Translation gives CASSLEGKTQYF. The rearrangement links TRBV5-8 to TRBJ2-5, with D possibly TRBD1 on 5 matching bases. Trimming shortened V by 0 bases and J by 6 bases, and 6 bases separated the two germline ends. Germline loops: CDR1 SGHTS, CDR2 YDEGEE. The CDR3 contains 12 residues. Full variable domain (outside the CDR3, taken from reference TRBV5-8 and TRBJ2-5): EAGVTQSPTHLIKTRGQQATLRCSPISGHTSVYWYQQALGLGLQFLLWYDEGEERNRGNFPPRFSGRQFPNYSSELNVNALELEDSALYLCASSLEGKTQYFGPGTRLLVL.

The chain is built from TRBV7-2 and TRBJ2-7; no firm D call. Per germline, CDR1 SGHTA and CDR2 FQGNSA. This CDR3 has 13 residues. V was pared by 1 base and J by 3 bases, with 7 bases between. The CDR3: CASSLVRNYEQYF. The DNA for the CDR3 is TGTGCCAGCAGCTTAGTACGGAACTACGAGCAGTACTTC.

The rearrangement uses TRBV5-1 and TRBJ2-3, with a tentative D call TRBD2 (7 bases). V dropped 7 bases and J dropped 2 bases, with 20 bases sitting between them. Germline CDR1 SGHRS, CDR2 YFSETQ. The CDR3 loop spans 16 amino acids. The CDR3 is CASSQRERDTTDTQYF. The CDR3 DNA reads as TGCGCCAGCTCCCAACGCGAGCGGGACACCACAGATACGCAGTATTTT. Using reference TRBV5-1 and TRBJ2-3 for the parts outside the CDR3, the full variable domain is KAGVTQTPRYLIKTRGQQVTLSCSPISGHRSVSWYQQTPGQGLQFLFEYFSETQRNKGNFPGRFSGRQFSNSRSEMNVSTLELGDSALYLCASSQRERDTTDTQYFGPGTRLTVL.

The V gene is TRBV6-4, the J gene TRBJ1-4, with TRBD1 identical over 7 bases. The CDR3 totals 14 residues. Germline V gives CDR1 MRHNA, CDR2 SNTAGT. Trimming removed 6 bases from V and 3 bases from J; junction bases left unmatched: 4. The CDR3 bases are TGTGCCAGCAGGCGGCAGGGGGCTAATGAAAAACTGTTTTTT. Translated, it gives CASRRQGANEKLFF.

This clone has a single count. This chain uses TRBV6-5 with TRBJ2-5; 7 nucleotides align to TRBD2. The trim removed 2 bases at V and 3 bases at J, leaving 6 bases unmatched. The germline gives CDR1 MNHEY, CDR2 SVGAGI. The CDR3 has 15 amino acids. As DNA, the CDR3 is TGTGCCAGCAGTTACGAGACCGGGACTAAAGAGACCCAGTACTTC. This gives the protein CASSYETGTKETQYF.

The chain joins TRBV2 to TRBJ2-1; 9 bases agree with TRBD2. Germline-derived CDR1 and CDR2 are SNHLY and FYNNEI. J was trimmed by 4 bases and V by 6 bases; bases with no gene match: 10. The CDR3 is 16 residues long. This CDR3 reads CASRARASGIYNEQFF. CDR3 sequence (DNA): TGTGCCAGCAGAGCCAGGGCTAGCGGGATATACAATGAGCAGTTCTTC.

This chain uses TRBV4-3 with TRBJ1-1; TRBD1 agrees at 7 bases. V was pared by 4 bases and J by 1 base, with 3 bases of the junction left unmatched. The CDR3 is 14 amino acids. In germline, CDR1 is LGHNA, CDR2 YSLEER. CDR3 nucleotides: TGCGCCAGCAGCCGAGGGACAGCGAACACTGAAGCTTTCTTT. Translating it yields CASSRGTANTEAFF.

CDR3 sequence reads: CASSFRGGDTEAFF. In DNA form, the CDR3 reads TGTGCCAGCAGTTTTAGGGGGGGGGACACTGAAGCTTTCTTT. This chain uses TRBV6-5 with TRBJ1-1; TRBD1 is a possible D gene (6 bases). The V end lost 4 bases, the J end lost 3 bases, and 12 bases lay between the germline ends. Germline V gene lookup returns CDR1 MNHEY and CDR2 SVGAGI. CDR3 length: 14 amino acids.

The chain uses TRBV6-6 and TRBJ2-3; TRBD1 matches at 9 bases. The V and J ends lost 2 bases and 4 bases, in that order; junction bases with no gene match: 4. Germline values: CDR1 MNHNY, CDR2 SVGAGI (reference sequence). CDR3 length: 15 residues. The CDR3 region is CASSYATGGPDTQYF. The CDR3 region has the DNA TGTGCCAGCAGTTACGCGACAGGGGGTCCAGATACGCAGTATTTT.

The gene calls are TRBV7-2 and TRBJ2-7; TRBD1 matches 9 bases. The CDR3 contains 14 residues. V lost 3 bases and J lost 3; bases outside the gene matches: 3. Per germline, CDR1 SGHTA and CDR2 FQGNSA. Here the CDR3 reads CASSLGQGNYEQYF. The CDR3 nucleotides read TGTGCCAGCAGCTTGGGACAGGGTAACTACGAGCAGTACTTC. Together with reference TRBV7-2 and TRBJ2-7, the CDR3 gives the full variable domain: GAGVSQSPSNKVTEKGKDVELRCDPISGHTALYWYRQSLGQGLEFLIYFQGNSAPDKSGLPSDRFSAERTGGSVSTLTIQRTQQEDSAVYLCASSLGQGNYEQYFGPGTRLTVT.

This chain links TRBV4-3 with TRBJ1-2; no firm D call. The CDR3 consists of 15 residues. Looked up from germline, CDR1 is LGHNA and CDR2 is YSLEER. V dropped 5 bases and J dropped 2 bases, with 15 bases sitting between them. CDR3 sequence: CASSDPFQENYGYTF. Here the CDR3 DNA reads TGCGCCAGCAGCGATCCATTTCAGGAAAACTATGGCTACACCTTC.

The CDR3 bases are TGCGCCAGCAGCCAAGGGGTTACCTACAATGAGCAGTTCTTC. This gives the protein CASSQGVTYNEQFF. The chain employs TRBV4-1 and TRBJ2-1; D unclear. Trimming shortened V by 1 base and J by 2 bases, and 6 bases separated the two germline ends. This CDR3 has 14 amino acids. Germline loops: CDR1 MGHRA, CDR2 YSYEKL.